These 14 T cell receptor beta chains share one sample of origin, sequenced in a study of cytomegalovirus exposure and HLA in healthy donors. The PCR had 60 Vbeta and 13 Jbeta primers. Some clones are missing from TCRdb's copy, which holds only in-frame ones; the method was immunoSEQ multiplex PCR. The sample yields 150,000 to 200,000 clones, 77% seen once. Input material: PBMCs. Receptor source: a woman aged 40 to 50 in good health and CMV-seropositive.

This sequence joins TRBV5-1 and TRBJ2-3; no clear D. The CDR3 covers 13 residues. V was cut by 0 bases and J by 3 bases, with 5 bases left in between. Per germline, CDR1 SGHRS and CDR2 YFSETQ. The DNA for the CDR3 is TGCGCCAGCAGCTTGGGTCATACAGATACGCAGTATTTT. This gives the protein CASSLGHTDTQYF.

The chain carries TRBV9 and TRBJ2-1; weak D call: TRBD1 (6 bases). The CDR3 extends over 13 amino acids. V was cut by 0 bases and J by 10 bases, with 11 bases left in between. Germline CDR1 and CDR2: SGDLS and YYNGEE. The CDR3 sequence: CASSVGNGGEQFF. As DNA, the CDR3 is TGTGCCAGCAGCGTAGGGAATGGGGGCGAGCAGTTCTTC.

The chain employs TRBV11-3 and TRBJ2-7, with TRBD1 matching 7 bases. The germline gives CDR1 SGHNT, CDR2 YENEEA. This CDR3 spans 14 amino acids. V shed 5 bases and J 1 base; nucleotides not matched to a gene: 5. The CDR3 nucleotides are TGTGCCAGCAGCCCGACAGGGAAGTCCTACGAGCAGTACTTC. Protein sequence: CASSPTGKSYEQYF.

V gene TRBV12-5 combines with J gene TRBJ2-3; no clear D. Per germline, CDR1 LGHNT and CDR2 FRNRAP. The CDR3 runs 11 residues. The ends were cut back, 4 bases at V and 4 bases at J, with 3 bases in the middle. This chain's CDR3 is CASGSADTQYF. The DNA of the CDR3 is TGTGCTAGTGGTTCAGCAGATACGCAGTATTTT.

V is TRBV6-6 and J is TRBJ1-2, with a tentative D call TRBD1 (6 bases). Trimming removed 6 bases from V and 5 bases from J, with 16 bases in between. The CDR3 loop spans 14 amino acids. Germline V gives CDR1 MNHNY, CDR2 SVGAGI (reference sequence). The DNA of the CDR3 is TGTGCCAGCAGGTACAAAGGGGGGGGATATGGCTACACCTTC. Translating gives CASRYKGGGYGYTF.

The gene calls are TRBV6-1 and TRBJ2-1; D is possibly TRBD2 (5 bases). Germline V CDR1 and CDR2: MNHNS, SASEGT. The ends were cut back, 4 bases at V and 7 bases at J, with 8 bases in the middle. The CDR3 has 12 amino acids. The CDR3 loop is CASSGEGNEQFF. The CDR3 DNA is TGTGCCAGCAGTGGAGAGGGAAATGAGCAGTTCTTC.

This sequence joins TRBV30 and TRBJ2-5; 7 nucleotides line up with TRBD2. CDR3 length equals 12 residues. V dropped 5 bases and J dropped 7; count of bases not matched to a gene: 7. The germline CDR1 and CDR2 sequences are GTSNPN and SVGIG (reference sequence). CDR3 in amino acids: CAWAGVIRTQYF. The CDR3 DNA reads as TGTGCCTGGGCGGGGGTCATTAGGACCCAGTACTTC.

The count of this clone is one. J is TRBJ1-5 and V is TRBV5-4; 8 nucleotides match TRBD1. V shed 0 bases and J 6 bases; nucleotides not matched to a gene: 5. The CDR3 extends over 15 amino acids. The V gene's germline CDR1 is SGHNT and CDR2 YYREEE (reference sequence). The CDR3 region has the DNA TGTGCCAGCAGCTTGGAAGGACAGGGTCCTCAGCCCCAGCATTTT. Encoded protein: CASSLEGQGPQPQHF.

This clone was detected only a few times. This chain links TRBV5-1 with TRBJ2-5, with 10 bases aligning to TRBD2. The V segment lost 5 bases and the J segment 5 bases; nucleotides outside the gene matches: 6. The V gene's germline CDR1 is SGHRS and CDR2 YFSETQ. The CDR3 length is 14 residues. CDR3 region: CASRNLAGVETQYF. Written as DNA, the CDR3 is TGCGCCAGCAGGAATCTAGCGGGAGTGGAGACCCAGTACTTC. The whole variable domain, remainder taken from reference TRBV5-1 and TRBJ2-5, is KAGVTQTPRYLIKTRGQQVTLSCSPISGHRSVSWYQQTPGQGLQFLFEYFSETQRNKGNFPGRFSGRQFSNSRSEMNVSTLELGDSALYLCASRNLAGVETQYFGPGTRLLVL.

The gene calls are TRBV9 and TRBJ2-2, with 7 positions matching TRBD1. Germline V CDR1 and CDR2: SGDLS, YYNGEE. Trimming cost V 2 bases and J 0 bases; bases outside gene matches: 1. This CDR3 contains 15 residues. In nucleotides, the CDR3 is TGTGCCAGCAGCGTCGGACAGGCGAACACCGGGGAGCTGTTTTTT. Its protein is CASSVGQANTGELFF.

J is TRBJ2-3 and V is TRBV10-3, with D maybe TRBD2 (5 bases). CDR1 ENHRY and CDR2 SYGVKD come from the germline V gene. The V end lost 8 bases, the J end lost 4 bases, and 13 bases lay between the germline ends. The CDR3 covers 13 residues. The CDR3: CAIGFGGADTQYF. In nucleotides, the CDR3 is TGTGCCATCGGCTTTGGAGGCGCAGATACGCAGTATTTT.

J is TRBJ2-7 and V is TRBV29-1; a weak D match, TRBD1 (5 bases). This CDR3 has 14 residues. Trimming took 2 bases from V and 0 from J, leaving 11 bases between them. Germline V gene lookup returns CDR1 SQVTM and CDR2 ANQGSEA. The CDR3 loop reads CSVERGSDSYEQYF. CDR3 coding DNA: TGCAGCGTTGAAAGGGGCAGCGACTCCTACGAGCAGTACTTC.

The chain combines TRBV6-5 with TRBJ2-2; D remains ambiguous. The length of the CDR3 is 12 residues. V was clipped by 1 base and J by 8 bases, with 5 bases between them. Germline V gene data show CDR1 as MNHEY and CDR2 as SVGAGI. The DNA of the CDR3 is TGTGCCAGCAGTTACTTACAGGGGGAGCTGTTTTTT. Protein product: CASSYLQGELFF.

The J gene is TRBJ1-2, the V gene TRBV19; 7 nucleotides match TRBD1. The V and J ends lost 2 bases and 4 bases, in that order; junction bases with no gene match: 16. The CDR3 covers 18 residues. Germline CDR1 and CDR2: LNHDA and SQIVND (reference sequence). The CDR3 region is CASSILGQEATRSYGYTF. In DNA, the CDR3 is TGTGCCAGTAGTATACTTGGACAGGAGGCGACACGGAGCTATGGCTACACCTTC.